This entry is about one T cell receptor (beta chain). Germline CDR1 reads SNHLY; CDR2 reads FYNNEI. The CDR3 is made up of 13 amino acids. Trimming shortened V by 6 bases and J by 2 bases, and 9 bases separated the two germline ends. The data belong to a study of blood T cell repertoires in COVID-19. About the study: Acute-phase and convalescent COVID-19 samples originated in the United States, Italy and Spain. PBMCs, B-cell-depleted T cells, or T cells were the source of the cDNA or gDNA that made up the material.

In the authors' workflow: Estimation of nucleated cell counts was performed using reference gene primer amplification. The method was immunoSEQ multiplex PCR; TCRdb's version includes in-frame clones alone and lacks a portion of them. V, J and clone size reflect that table, while D and trimming were determined from the DNA. The data show about 96,000 clones, with 80% seen just once and approximately 8.2% held by the top ten. The clonotype comes from a man aged 45-65 years who had recovered from COVID-19. The rearrangement joins TRBV2 to TRBJ2-3, with D maybe TRBD1 (5 bases). The sample comprised peripheral blood. Written as DNA, the CDR3 is TGTGCCAGCAGGCGACAGATCACAGATACGCAGTATTTT. Translated, it gives CASRRQITDTQYF.